A selection of T cell receptor beta chains follows, all from one sample in a study of T-cell reconstitution after alpha-beta-depleted transplantation in children. MiXCR was run by TCRdb on the PCR reads, yielding one entry per CDR3 protein. Of tens of thousands of distinct CDR3 sequences detected, 35% to 55% appear once; the ten largest clones hold 95% to 98%. This sample comprised PBMCs, mostly from graft donor cells, obtained 360 days after TCRalphabeta/CD19-depleted stem cell transplant. These receptors all stem from a male patient between 10 and 17 years old who had a stem cell transplant for acute lymphoblastic leukemia, so the T cells may come from the graft donor. CDR3s include the opening cysteine and the closing phenylalanine or tryptophan. Each record gives: clone size, D gene, J gene, V gene, CDR3 DNA, CDR3 protein. D genes are given only for firm matches. Size is stated for part of the rows, as once, few or many counts, or as a class when the clone is expanded.

NA TRBD2 TRBJ2-1 TRBV28 TGTGCCAGCAGTTTATACGTCGCTACTAGCGGCGATAATGAGCAGTTCTTC CASSLYVATSGDNEQFF
NA TRBD1 TRBJ2-1 TRBV12-3/TRBV12-4 TGTGCCAGCACCCGGGGACAGGGGACCTACAATGAGCAGTTCTTC CASTRGQGTYNEQFF
NA NA TRBJ2-2 TRBV5-4 TGTGCCAGCAGCGAGGGCACCGGGGAGCTGTTTTTT CASSEGTGELFF
NA NA TRBJ1-3 TRBV9 TGTGCCAGCAGCGTAGAGCCGGGCCGCTCTGGAAACACCATATATTTT CASSVEPGRSGNTIYF
NA NA TRBJ1-2 TRBV12-3/TRBV12-4 TGTGCCAGCAGCCCATCTAACTATGGCTACACCTTC CASSPSNYGYTF
NA NA TRBJ2-6 TRBV5-1 TGCGCCAGCACCCCTTGGACCTCTGGGGCCAACGTCCTGACTTTC CASTPWTSGANVLTF
NA NA TRBJ2-7 TRBV28 TGTGCCAGCAGTTTCGGTGGGGGGATCCCCTACGAGCAGTACTTC CASSFGGGIPYEQYF
NA TRBD2 TRBJ2-3 TRBV6-1 TGTGCCAGCATCCGAAGGACTAGCGGGAGGGCCTTGACAGATACGCAGTATTTT CASIRRTSGRALTDTQYF
NA NA TRBJ2-7 TRBV29-1 TGCAGCGTTGAGGGGCAACTGGGGAGCTACGAGCAGTACTTC CSVEGQLGSYEQYF
NA NA TRBJ2-1 TRBV20-1 TGCAGTGCCAAGGCAGGAAATGAGCAGTTCTTC CSAKAGNEQFF
NA NA TRBJ1-1 TRBV28 TGTGCCAGCAGGTTCGTTCCAACAGTAAACACTGAAGCTTTCTTT CASRFVPTVNTEAFF
NA NA TRBJ1-3 TRBV14 TGTGCCAGCAGCTTTACCCTCCGCGGGGAGGTCGACTTT CASSFTLRGEVDF
NA NA TRBJ2-1 TRBV13 TGTGCCAGCAGCACGACGGACTACAATGAGCAGTTCTTC CASSTTDYNEQFF
NA TRBD1 TRBJ2-1 TRBV4-1 TGCGCCAGCAGCCAAGGGGGGACAGCCTACAATGAGCAGTTCTTC CASSQGGTAYNEQFF
NA NA TRBJ2-3 TRBV7-9 TGTGCCAGCAGCTCTCGTACGGATACGCAGTATTTT CASSSRTDTQYF
once NA TRBJ2-3 TRBV12-3/TRBV12-4 TGTGCCAGCAGTTCACAGCGGGGCACAGATACGCAGTATTTT CASSSQRGTDTQYF
NA NA TRBJ2-7 TRBV7-9 TGTGCCAGCAGTCTCGCCGGTGAGCAGTACTTC CASSLAGEQYF
NA NA TRBJ1-1 TRBV4-1 TGCGCCAGCAGCCTACAGGCAGGGGATTGCGCTTTCTTT CASSLQAGDCAFF
few NA TRBJ2-2 TRBV28 TGTGCCAGCAGACTTACCGTCACCGGGGAGCTGTTTTTT CASRLTVTGELFF
NA NA TRBJ2-5 TRBV7-2 TGTGCCAGCAGCTCCAACGGGTGGACCCAGTACTTC CASSSNGWTQYF
NA NA TRBJ2-7 TRBV4-1 TGCCCCAGCAGTCGGTTGGGCAGGCCCTTGCCGGGGGAGCAGTACTTC CPSSRLGRPLPGEQYF
NA NA TRBJ2-7 TRBV4-2 TGTGCCAGCAGACCGGCGAGCGGATCCTACGAGCAGTACTTC CASRPASGSYEQYF
NA NA TRBJ2-5 TRBV6-1 TGTGCCAGCCGAGGGGGGGAATGGTTGGTCGGAGAGACCCAGTACTTC CASRGGEWLVGETQYF
few NA TRBJ1-2 TRBV7-9 TGTGCCCTCAAAAGAAGATGCGGCTACACCTTC CALKRRCGYTF